The 12 T cell receptor beta chains reported below all come from one sample, sequenced in a study of blood T cell repertoires in COVID-19. The data were produced by immunoSEQ multiplex PCR, yet TCRdb's version contains in-frame clones alone and is incomplete. The sample contains roughly 250,000 clones, about 83% of which appear only once. The sample taken for sequencing was peripheral blood. These receptors all stem from a woman in her thirties or forties who had recovered from COVID-19.

This sequence joins TRBV28 and TRBJ2-7; D unclear. V lost 8 bases to trimming and J lost 3 bases, with 5 bases between them. CDR1 and CDR2 (germline): MDHEN, SYDVKM. The CDR3 extends over 10 amino acids. CDR3 sequence: CASGLYEQYF. DNA for the CDR3: TGTGCCAGCGGCCTCTACGAGCAGTACTTC.

The rearrangement links TRBV18 to TRBJ1-2; possibly TRBD1 for D (5 bases). The germline V gene encodes CDR1 KGHSH and CDR2 LQKENI. The germline V and J ends were trimmed by 1 base and 6 bases, with 9 bases remaining between them. CDR3 size: 13 residues. This chain's CDR3 is CASSPLGGDGYTF. For the CDR3, the DNA is TGTGCCAGCTCACCACTTGGGGGGGATGGCTACACCTTC.

The gene calls are TRBV10-3 and TRBJ1-6, with D possibly matching TRBD1 (5 bases). Trimming pared 2 bases from V and 8 bases from J, leaving 16 bases between. CDR1 and CDR2 (germline): ENHRY, SYGVKD. The CDR3 loop spans 16 amino acids. CDR3 sequence reads: CAISEQRRGKDSPLHF. The CDR3 DNA follows: TGTGCCATCAGTGAGCAGCGTCGGGGGAAGGATTCACCCCTCCACTTT.

The chain recombines TRBV9 with TRBJ2-1; 11 bases match TRBD1. The CDR3 is made up of 13 amino acids. Looked up from germline, CDR1 is SGDLS and CDR2 is YYNGEE. J lost 14 bases, V lost 3 bases, and 7 bases had no gene match. The CDR3 coding sequence is TGTGCCAGCAGCGGTGGACAGGGGGCTTGGGAGTTCTTC. Protein sequence: CASSGGQGAWEFF.

This clone was picked up one time. This rearrangement joins TRBV24-1 to TRBJ2-1; 7 bases map to TRBD1. V dropped 4 bases and J dropped 5; count of bases not matched to a gene: 4. CDR3 size: 14 residues. CDR1 is KGHDR and CDR2 is SFDVKD in the germline V gene. CDR3 sequence: CATSEQGWDNEQFF. The CDR3 DNA sequence: TGTGCCACCAGTGAACAGGGGTGGGACAATGAGCAGTTCTTC.

The V and J genes are TRBV11-2 and TRBJ2-1; tentatively, D is TRBD1 (6 bases). Trimming took 6 bases from V and 2 from J, leaving 14 bases between them. The CDR3 spans 15 residues. The germline V gene encodes CDR1 SGHAT and CDR2 FQNNGV. This CDR3 reads CASSNQGFTYNEQFF. The CDR3 nucleotides are TGTGCCAGCAGTAACCAGGGGTTTACCTACAATGAGCAGTTCTTC. Full variable domain (remainder filled in from reference TRBV11-2 and TRBJ2-1): EAGVAQSPRYKIIEKRQSVAFWCNPISGHATLYWYQQILGQGPKLLIQFQNNGVVDDSQLPKDRFSAERLKGVDSTLKIQPAKLEDSAVYLCASSNQGFTYNEQFFGPGTRLTVL.

This clone was observed a handful of times. CDR3 in amino acids: CASDNRGGTEAFF. The CDR3 DNA reads as TGTGCCAGTGATAACAGGGGGGGCACTGAAGCTTTCTTT. V usage is TRBV19 and J usage is TRBJ1-1, with 8 bases aligning to TRBD1. V was clipped by 8 bases and J by 4 bases; unmatched bases: 6. Per the germline V gene, CDR1 is LNHDA and CDR2 is SQIVND (reference sequence). This CDR3 is built from 13 residues.

This rearrangement joins TRBV2 to TRBJ1-6; D gene uncertain. Germline V gene data show CDR1 as SNHLY and CDR2 as FYNNEI. Trimming pared 4 bases from V and 7 bases from J, leaving 11 bases between. The CDR3 length is 14 residues. CDR3 nucleotide sequence: TGTGCCAGCAGTGTCCCATCTAGCAATTCACCCCTCCACTTT. The encoded protein is CASSVPSSNSPLHF.

J is TRBJ2-7 and V is TRBV7-9, with TRBD1 matching over 9 bases. The ends lost 3 bases at V and 4 bases at J; junction bases unmatched: 7. The CDR3 runs 15 residues. Germline CDR1 reads SEHNR; CDR2 reads FQNEAQ (reference sequence). CDR3 in amino acids: CASSLGQGGRYEQYF. CDR3 DNA sequence: TGTGCCAGCAGCTTGGGACAGGGCGGTAGGTACGAGCAGTACTTC. Full variable domain (outside the CDR3, taken from reference TRBV7-9 and TRBJ2-7): DTGVSQNPRHKITKRGQNVTFRCDPISEHNRLYWYRQTLGQGPEFLTYFQNEAQLEKSRLLSDRFSAERPKGSFSTLEIQRTEQGDSAMYLCASSLGQGGRYEQYFGPGTRLTVT.

The chain links TRBV3-1 (or the pseudogene TRBV3-2) to TRBJ1-1; D is uncertain. CDR3 length: 14 amino acids. Germline V gene lookup returns CDR1 LGHDT and CDR2 YNNKEL (reference sequence). V was cut by 0 bases and J by 5 bases, with 10 bases left in between. The CDR3 nucleotides are TGTGCCAGCAGCCAAGATGGAGGCTGGACTGAAGCTTTCTTT. The encoded protein is CASSQDGGWTEAFF.

V is TRBV6-1 and J is TRBJ2-7; weak D call: TRBD2 (6 bases). Germline V gene sequence: CDR1 MNHNS, CDR2 SASEGT. The ends were cut back, 1 base at V and 2 bases at J, with 15 bases in the middle. The CDR3 loop spans 16 amino acids. CDR3 bases: TGTGCCAGCAGTGAAGGATCGCGGGACGGAGCCTACGAGCAGTACTTC. Its protein is CASSEGSRDGAYEQYF.

This rearrangement joins TRBV7-3 to TRBJ1-5, with unresolved D. The V and J ends lost 3 bases and 0 bases respectively, with 9 bases between them. Per germline, CDR1 SGHTA and CDR2 FQGTGA. The length of the CDR3 is 15 residues. CDR3 nucleotide sequence: TGTGCCAGCAGCTTGATCGGCGGTAGCAATCAGCCCCAGCATTTT. Its translation: CASSLIGGSNQPQHF.